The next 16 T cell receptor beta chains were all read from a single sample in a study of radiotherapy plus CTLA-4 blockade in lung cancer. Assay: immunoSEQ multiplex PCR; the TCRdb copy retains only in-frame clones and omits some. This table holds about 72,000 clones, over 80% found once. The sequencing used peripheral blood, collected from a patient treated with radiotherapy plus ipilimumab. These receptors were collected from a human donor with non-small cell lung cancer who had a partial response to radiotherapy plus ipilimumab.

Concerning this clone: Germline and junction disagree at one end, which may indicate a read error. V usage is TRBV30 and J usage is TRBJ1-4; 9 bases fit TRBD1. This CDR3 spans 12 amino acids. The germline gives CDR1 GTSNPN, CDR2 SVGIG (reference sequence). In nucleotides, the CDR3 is TGTGCCTGGAGGGGGGACAGGGAGGCTCTCGAGTTT. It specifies CAWRGDREALEF. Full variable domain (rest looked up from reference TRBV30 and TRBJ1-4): SQTIHQWPATLVQPVGSPLSLECTVEGTSNPNLYWYRQAAGRGLQLLFYSVGIGQISSEVPQNLSASRPQDRQFILSSKKLLLSDSGFYLCAWRGDREALEFGSGTQLSVL.

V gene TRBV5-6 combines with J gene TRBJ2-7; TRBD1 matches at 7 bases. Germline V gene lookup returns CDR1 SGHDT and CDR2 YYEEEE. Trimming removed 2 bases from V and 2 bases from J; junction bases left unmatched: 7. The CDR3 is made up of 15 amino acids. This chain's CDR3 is CASSFVTGTTYEQYF. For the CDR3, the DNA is TGTGCCAGCAGCTTCGTGACAGGGACAACCTACGAGCAGTACTTC.

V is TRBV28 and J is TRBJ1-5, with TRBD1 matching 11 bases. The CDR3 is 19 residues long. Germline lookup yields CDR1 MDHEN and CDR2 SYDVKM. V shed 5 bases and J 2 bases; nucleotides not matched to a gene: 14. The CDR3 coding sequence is TGTGCCAGCAGTGGGGCCGGGACAGGGGGGTTCTACCGCAATCAGCCCCAGCATTTT. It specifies CASSGAGTGGFYRNQPQHF.

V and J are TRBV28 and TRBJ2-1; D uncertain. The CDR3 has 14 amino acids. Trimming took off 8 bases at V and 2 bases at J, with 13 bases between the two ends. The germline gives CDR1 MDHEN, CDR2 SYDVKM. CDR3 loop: CASLRPGTYNEQFF. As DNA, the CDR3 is TGTGCCAGCCTTAGGCCGGGTACCTACAATGAGCAGTTCTTC. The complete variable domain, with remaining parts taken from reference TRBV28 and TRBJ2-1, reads DVKVTQSSRYLVKRTGEKVFLECVQDMDHENMFWYRQDPGLGLRLIYFSYDVKMKEKGDIPEGYSVSREKKERFSLILESASTNQTSMYLCASLRPGTYNEQFFGPGTRLTVL.

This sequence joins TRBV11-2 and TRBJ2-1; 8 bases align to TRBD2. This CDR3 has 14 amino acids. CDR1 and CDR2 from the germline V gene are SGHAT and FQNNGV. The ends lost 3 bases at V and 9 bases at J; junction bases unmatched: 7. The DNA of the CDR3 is TGTGCCAGCAGCTTCGGGAGCGGGAGAGGTGAGCAGTTCTTC. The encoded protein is CASSFGSGRGEQFF.

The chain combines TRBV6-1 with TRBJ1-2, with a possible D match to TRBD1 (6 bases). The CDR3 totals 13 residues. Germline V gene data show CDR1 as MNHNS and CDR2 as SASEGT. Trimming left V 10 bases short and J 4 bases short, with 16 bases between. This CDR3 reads CANRGAGGYGYTF. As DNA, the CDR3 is TGTGCCAACCGGGGGGCTGGGGGCTATGGCTACACCTTC.

The CDR3 coding sequence is TGTGCCAGCAGTTTTCTAGCGGGAGACTCCTACGAGCAGTACTTC. Residues: CASSFLAGDSYEQYF. The chain couples TRBV28 to TRBJ2-7; 10 bases are a match to TRBD2. The CDR3 spans 15 residues. V lost 3 bases, J lost 0 bases, and 2 bases stayed unmatched. Per the germline V gene, CDR1 is MDHEN and CDR2 is SYDVKM. Supplemented by reference TRBV28 and TRBJ2-7, the full variable domain reads DVKVTQSSRYLVKRTGEKVFLECVQDMDHENMFWYRQDPGLGLRLIYFSYDVKMKEKGDIPEGYSVSREKKERFSLILESASTNQTSMYLCASSFLAGDSYEQYFGPGTRLTVT.

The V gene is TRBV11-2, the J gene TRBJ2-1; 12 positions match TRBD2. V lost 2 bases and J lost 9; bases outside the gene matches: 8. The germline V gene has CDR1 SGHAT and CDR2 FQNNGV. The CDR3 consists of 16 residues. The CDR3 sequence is CASSLLALAGGGEQFF. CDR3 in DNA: TGTGCCAGCAGCTTACTTGCTCTAGCGGGGGGGGGTGAGCAGTTCTTC.

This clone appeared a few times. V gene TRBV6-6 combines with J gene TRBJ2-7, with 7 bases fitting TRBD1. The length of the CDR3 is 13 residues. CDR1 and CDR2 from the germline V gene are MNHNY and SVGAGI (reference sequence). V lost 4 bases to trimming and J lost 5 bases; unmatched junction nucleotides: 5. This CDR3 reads CASSFRGQHEQYF. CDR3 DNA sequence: TGTGCCAGCAGTTTCCGGGGACAGCACGAGCAGTACTTC.

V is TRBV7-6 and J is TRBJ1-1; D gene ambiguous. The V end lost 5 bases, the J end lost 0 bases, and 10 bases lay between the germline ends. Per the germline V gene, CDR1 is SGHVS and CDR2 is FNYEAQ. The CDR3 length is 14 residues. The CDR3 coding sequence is TGTGCCAGCAGCCCTAGCCTCATGAACACTGAAGCTTTCTTT. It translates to CASSPSLMNTEAFF.

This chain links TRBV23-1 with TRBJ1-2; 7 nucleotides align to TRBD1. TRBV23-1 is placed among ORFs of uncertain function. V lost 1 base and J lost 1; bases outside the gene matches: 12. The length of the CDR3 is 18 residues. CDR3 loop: CASSQFRDRPLLNYGYTF. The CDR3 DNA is TGCGCCAGCAGTCAATTCCGGGACAGACCTCTACTTAACTATGGCTACACCTTC.

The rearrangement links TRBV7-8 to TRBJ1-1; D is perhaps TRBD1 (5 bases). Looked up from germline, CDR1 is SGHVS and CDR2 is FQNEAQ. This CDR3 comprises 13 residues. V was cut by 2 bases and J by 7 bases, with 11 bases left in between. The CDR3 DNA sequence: TGTGCCAGCAGCTTAAGGGGACTGGTTGAAGCTTTCTTT. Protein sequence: CASSLRGLVEAFF.

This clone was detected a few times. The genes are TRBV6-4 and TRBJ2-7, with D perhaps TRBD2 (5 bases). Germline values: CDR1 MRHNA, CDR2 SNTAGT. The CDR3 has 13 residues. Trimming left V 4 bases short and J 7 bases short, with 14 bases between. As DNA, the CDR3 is TGTGCCAGCAGTGCGGACGGAGGCGGAGAGCAGTACTTC. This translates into CASSADGGGEQYF.

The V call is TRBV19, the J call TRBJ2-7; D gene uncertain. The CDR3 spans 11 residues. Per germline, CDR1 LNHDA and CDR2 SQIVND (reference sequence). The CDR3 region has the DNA TGTGCCAGGAACGGGTACCAAGGTTCGTGGGTC. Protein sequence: CARNGYQGSWV.

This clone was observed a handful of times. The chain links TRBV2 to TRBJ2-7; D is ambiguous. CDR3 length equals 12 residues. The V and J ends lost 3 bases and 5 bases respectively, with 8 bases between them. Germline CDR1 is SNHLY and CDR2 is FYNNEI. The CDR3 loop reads CASSEGKNEQYF. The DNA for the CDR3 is TGTGCCAGCAGTGAGGGCAAGAACGAGCAGTACTTC.

CDR3 DNA: TGTGCCAGCAGGATTACAGGGGATGGTAGAGATACGCAGTATTTT. It encodes CASRITGDGRDTQYF. The J gene is TRBJ2-3, the V gene TRBV6-5; 7 bases are shared with TRBD1. The length of the CDR3 is 15 residues. The V segment lost 6 bases and the J segment 5 bases; nucleotides outside the gene matches: 11. Germline lookup yields CDR1 MNHEY and CDR2 SVGAGI.